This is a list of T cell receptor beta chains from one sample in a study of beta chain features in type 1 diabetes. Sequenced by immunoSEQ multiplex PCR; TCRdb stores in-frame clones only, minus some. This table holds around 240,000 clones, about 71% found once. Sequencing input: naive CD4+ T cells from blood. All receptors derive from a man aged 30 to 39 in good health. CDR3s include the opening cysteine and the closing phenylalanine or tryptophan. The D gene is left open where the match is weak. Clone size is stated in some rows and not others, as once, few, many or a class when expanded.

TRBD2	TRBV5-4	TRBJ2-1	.	TGTGCCAGCAGCTTGGGAGGGACTAGTCGCTCCTACAATGAGCAGTTCTTC	CASSLGGTSRSYNEQFF
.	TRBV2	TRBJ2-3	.	TGTGCCAGCAGGGGGGACAACCACGATACGCAGTATTTT	CASRGDNHDTQYF
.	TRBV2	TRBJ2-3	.	TGTGCCAGCAAGCTATGGGGAGATACGCAGTATTTT	CASKLWGDTQYF
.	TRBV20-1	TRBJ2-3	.	TGCAGTGGGGCTAGAAAAGATACGCAGTATTTT	CSGARKDTQYF
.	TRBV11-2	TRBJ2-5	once	TGTGCCAGCAGCCCGAATAGCGGACAAGAGACCCAGTACTTC	CASSPNSGQETQYF
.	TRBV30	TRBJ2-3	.	TGTGCCTGGAGTCTCCGCCCAGCGGGCACCACAGATACGCAGTATTTT	CAWSLRPAGTTDTQYF
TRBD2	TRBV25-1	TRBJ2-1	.	TGTGCCAGCAGCAACACCGGGACTAGCTCCTACAATGAGCAGTTCTTC	CASSNTGTSSYNEQFF
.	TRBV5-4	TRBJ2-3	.	TGTGCCAGCAGCTTGTTGAGGGGAACTAGCACAGATACGCAGTATTTT	CASSLLRGTSTDTQYF
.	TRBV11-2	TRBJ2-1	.	TGTGCCAGCAGCCCCGGAGTGGGCAGCATCGATGAGCAGTTCTTC	CASSPGVGSIDEQFF
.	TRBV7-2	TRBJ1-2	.	TGTGCCAGCAGCTTAGCCCGGGGGGAAAATGGCTACACCTTC	CASSLARGENGYTF
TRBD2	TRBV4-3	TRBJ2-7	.	TGCGCCAGCAGCCAGACTAGCGGGAGGAACGAGCAGTACTTC	CASSQTSGRNEQYF
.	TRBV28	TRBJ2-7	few	TGTGCCAGCTTCGCCCGGGACAACTACGAGCAGTACTTC	CASFARDNYEQYF
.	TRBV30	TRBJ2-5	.	TGTGCCTGGAGTCCCTCGGAGACCCAGTACTTC	CAWSPSETQYF